The 11 T cell receptor beta chains presented below share a single source sample, sequenced in a study of T cell repertoires in cytomegalovirus infection. Each CDR3 protein gets one entry after TCRdb re-called the reads with MiXCR. The table includes some 300,000 distinct CDR3 sequences, about 17% detected once. Material: PBMCs. The source of these receptors is a human donor in good health (CMV status not recorded). Some clones in this sample may be carry-over from other donors' samples.

The CDR3 DNA sequence: TGTGCCAGCAGTTACGGTACTAGCGGGGGGGCGAATGAGCAGTTCTTC. Translated: CASSYGTSGGANEQFF. The genes are TRBV6-5 and TRBJ2-1, with 13 nucleotides matching TRBD2. The CDR3 contains 16 residues. Trimming took 2 bases from V and 7 from J; bases not matched to a gene: 5. Germline values: CDR1 MNHEY, CDR2 SVGAGI.

In this sample, this clonotype turned up many times. V and J are TRBV7-2 and TRBJ2-5; no firm D call. Germline CDR1 reads SGHTA; CDR2 reads FQGNSA. This CDR3 is built from 13 residues. Trimming removed 3 bases at V and 3 bases at J, with 8 bases between. The chain's CDR3 is CASSLSDKETQYF. In DNA form, the CDR3 reads TGTGCCAGCAGCTTGAGCGACAAAGAGACCCAGTACTTC. Full variable domain (missing parts from reference TRBV7-2 and TRBJ2-5): GAGVSQSPSNKVTEKGKDVELRCDPISGHTALYWYRQSLGQGLEFLIYFQGNSAPDKSGLPSDRFSAERTGGSVSTLTIQRTQQEDSAVYLCASSLSDKETQYFGPGTRLLVL.

The chain is built from TRBV2 and TRBJ2-7; tentative D call: TRBD1 (6 bases). Trimming stripped 5 bases from V and 3 bases from J, with 11 bases between. CDR1 is SNHLY, CDR2 FYNNEI, per germline. The CDR3 has 13 residues. For the CDR3, the DNA is TGTGCCAGCAGTCGGGACACTGTCTACGAGCAGTACTTC. This sequence encodes CASSRDTVYEQYF.

This clonotype was counted only a few times. This chain links TRBV4-1 with TRBJ2-7; 7 bases align to TRBD1. Trimming at V came to 6 bases and at J to 3 bases, leaving 11 bases not matched to a gene. The CDR3 contains 15 residues. Germline loops: CDR1 MGHRA, CDR2 YSYEKL. DNA of the CDR3: TGCGCCAGCAGGTCCGTGGGGACAGACCTCTACGAGCAGTACTTC. The encoded protein is CASRSVGTDLYEQYF.

The rearrangement links TRBV6-1 to TRBJ2-5, with 9 bases lining up with TRBD2. CDR1 MNHNS and CDR2 SASEGT come from the germline V gene. The CDR3 spans 15 residues. Trimming cost V 1 base and J 5 bases; bases outside gene matches: 5. The CDR3 here is CASSEVAGVGETQYF. As DNA, the CDR3 is TGTGCCAGCAGTGAAGTAGCGGGGGTCGGGGAGACCCAGTACTTC.

The chain couples TRBV28 to TRBJ2-1, with D unresolved. With 8 bases removed from V and 10 bases from J, the gap between germline ends came to 18 bases. The V gene's germline CDR1 is MDHEN and CDR2 SYDVKM. This CDR3 is built from 13 residues. The CDR3 is CASRRPEGWEQFF. The CDR3 coding sequence is TGTGCCAGCCGCCGACCCGAAGGATGGGAGCAGTTCTTC.

This clonotype has more than one count but fewer than ten. The chain recombines TRBV18 with TRBJ1-1; tentatively, D is TRBD1 (6 bases). Trimming took 4 bases from V and 2 from J, leaving 20 bases between them. Germline V gene sequence: CDR1 KGHSH, CDR2 LQKENI. The CDR3 is 17 residues long. CDR3 nucleotide sequence: TGTGCCAGCTCACTAAATTCGCAGGGGACGTTAAACACTGAAGCTTTCTTT. It specifies CASSLNSQGTLNTEAFF.

The chain joins TRBV6-6 to TRBJ1-5; D possibly corresponds to TRBD1 (5 bases). Germline loops: CDR1 MNHNY, CDR2 SVGAGI (reference sequence). The CDR3 extends over 17 amino acids. Trimming took 6 bases from V and 1 from J, leaving 19 bases between them. CDR3 bases: TGTGCCAGCAGCCGCACACGTTCGGGGGTAAGCAATCAGCCCCAGCATTTT. As protein: CASSRTRSGVSNQPQHF.

This clonotype was seen at least ten times. The chain joins TRBV7-2 to TRBJ2-5, with 8 bases aligning to TRBD2. In germline, CDR1 is SGHTA, CDR2 FQGNSA. This CDR3 is built from 17 residues. Trimming cost V 0 bases and J 5 bases; bases outside gene matches: 11. The CDR3 DNA sequence: TGTGCCAGCAGCTTAGCGCCAGCGGGGGCCTCATGGGAGACCCAGTACTTC. Its protein is CASSLAPAGASWETQYF.

Only a few counts were recorded for this clonotype. The chain joins TRBV7-6 to TRBJ2-1; TRBD2 matches at 10 bases. The CDR3 contains 17 residues. With V trimmed by 0 bases and J by 5 bases, 7 bases remained unmatched. Germline CDR1 and CDR2: SGHVS and FNYEAQ. Here the CDR3 reads CASSLAVASGGHNEQFF. Here the CDR3 DNA reads TGTGCCAGCAGCTTAGCTGTCGCTAGCGGGGGCCACAATGAGCAGTTCTTC.

Ten or more counts support this clonotype. The V gene is TRBV12-3 or TRBV12-4, the J gene TRBJ1-3; D unresolved. This CDR3 is built from 13 residues. Trimming stripped 2 bases from V and 9 bases from J, with 11 bases between. The CDR3 sequence: CASSLMPPSTIYF. The CDR3, as DNA: TGTGCCAGCAGTTTAATGCCTCCTAGCACCATATATTTT.